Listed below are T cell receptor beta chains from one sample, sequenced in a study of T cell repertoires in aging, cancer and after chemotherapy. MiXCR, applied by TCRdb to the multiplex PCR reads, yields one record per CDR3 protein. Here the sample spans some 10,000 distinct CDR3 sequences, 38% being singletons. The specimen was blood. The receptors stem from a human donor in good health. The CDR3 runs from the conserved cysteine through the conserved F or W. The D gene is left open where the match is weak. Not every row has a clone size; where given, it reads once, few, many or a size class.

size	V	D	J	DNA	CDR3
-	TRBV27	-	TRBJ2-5	TGTGCCAGCAGTTCCCTCCAAGAGACCCAGTACTTC	CASSSLQETQYF
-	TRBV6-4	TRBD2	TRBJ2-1	TGTGCCAGCAGTGGAACTAGCGGAAGCAATGAGCAGTTCTTC	CASSGTSGSNEQFF
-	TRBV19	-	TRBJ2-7	TGTGCCAGTAGTATTGGCGTGTGGGGGGCTAGCCACGAGCAGTACTTC	CASSIGVWGASHEQYF
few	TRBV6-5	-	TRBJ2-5	TGTGCCAGCAGATACCCGGGACAAGTGGGGTACTTC	CASRYPGQVGYF
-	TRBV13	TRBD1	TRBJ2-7	TGTGCCAGCAGCTTAGCCGGGACAGGGGGTTGGGAGCAGTACTTC	CASSLAGTGGWEQYF
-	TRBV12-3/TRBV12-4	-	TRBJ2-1	TGTGCCAGCAAGACCCGGTCATACAATGAGCAGTTCTTC	CASKTRSYNEQFF
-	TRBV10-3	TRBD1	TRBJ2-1	TGTGCCATCAGTGAGACCCCGGGACAGGGGAATGAGCAGTTCTTC	CAISETPGQGNEQFF
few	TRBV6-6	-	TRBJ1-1	TGTGCCAGCAGTTATCAGCAGGGGCTGGGCACTGAAGCTTTCTTT	CASSYQQGLGTEAFF
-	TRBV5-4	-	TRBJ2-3	TGTGCCACCACCTACGGCTCCGCTAGCACAGATACGCAGTATTTT	CATTYGSASTDTQYF
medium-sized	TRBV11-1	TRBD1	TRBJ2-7	TGTGCCAGCAGTCGGACAGGGCACGAGCAGTACTTC	CASSRTGHEQYF
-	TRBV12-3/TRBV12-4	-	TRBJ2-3	TGTGCCAGCAGTTTTGACAGGTCTAGCACAGATACGCAGTATTTT	CASSFDRSSTDTQYF
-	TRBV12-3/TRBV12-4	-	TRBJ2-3	TGTGCCAGCAGTTTTGGTCCGGGGGATAGCACAGATACGCAGTATTTT	CASSFGPGDSTDTQYF
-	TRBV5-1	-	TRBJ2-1	TGCGCCAGCAGCTTGAGGGGGGCATTTGAGCAGTTCTTC	CASSLRGAFEQFF
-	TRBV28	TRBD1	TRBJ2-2	TGTGCCAGCAGTGCGACCGGGACAGTTAACACCGGGGAGCTGTTTTTT	CASSATGTVNTGELFF
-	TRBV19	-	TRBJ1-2	TGTGCCAGTAGTCCAGGGGACCAGCGCTACACCTTC	CASSPGDQRYTF
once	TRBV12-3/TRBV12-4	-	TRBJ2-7	TGTGCCAGCAGCCAAGAGGCGGGACCCGCCTACGAGCAGTACTTC	CASSQEAGPAYEQYF
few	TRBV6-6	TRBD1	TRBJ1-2	TGTGCCAGCAGTTCAGGGGGCGTCTATGGCTACACCTTC	CASSSGGVYGYTF
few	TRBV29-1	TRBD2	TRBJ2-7	TGCAGCCAGACTAGCGGGAGGGCCCCTATCGAGCAGTACTTC	CSQTSGRAPIEQYF
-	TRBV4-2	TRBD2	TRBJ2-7	TGTGCCAGCAGCCAAGATGGCGGGAGCTCCTACGAGCAGTACTTC	CASSQDGGSSYEQYF
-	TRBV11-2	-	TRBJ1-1	TGTGCCAGCAGCCGCGTGGGGGACCGTAGAACTGAAGCTTTCTTT	CASSRVGDRRTEAFF
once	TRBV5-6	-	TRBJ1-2	TGTGCCAGCAGCCGTAGGGGAAGGGAGCTCTATGGCTACACCTTC	CASSRRGRELYGYTF
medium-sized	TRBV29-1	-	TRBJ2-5	TGCAGCGTCAAAGGGCAAGAGACCCAGTACTTC	CSVKGQETQYF
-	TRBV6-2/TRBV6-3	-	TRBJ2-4	TGTGCCAGCAGTTACCGCGTAGAAGGCAAAAACATTCAGTACTTC	CASSYRVEGKNIQYF
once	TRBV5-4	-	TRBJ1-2	TGTGCCAGCAGGTATGCCGGGACACCCTATGGCTACACCTTC	CASRYAGTPYGYTF
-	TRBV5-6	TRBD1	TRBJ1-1	TGTGCCAGCAGCCTCCGGGACAGGGTGCCTGAAGCTTTCTTT	CASSLRDRVPEAFF
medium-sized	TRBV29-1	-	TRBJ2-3	TGCAGCGTTAGACACTACACAGATACGCAGTATTTT	CSVRHYTDTQYF
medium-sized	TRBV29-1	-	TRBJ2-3	TGCAGCGTTGCGGGACAAACCTCCACAGATACGCAGTATTTT	CSVAGQTSTDTQYF
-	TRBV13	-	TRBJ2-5	TGTGCCAGTTCGGCTCAGGGGAGTCTGAGAGAGACCCAGTACTTC	CASSAQGSLRETQYF
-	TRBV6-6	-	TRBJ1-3	TGTGCCAGCAGCTCCGTCCATGGAAACACCATATATTTT	CASSSVHGNTIYF
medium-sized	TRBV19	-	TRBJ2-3	TGTGCCAGTAGTATTGGGGGCCGCACAGATACGCAGTATTTT	CASSIGGRTDTQYF
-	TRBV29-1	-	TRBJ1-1	TGCAGCGCCCGAAGGGGAACTGAAGCTTTCTTT	CSARRGTEAFF
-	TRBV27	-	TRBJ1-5	TGTGCCAGCAGTTTGGGGCGGGGGATAAATCAGCCCCAGCATTTT	CASSLGRGINQPQHF
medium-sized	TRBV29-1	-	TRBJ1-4	TGCAGCGTTGAAATAAGAGAAAAACTGTTTTTT	CSVEIREKLFF
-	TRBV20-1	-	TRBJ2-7	TGCAGTGCTCCTAGGGGGTACGAGCAGTACTTC	CSAPRGYEQYF
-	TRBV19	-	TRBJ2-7	TGTGCCAGTAGTATCACGGGGGCTAGCTCCTACGAGCAGTACTTC	CASSITGASSYEQYF
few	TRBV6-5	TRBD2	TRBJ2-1	TGTGCCAGCAGTTTCCTAGCGGTTCTTTCGGATGAGCAGTTCTTC	CASSFLAVLSDEQFF
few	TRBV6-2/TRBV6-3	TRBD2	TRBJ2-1	TGTGCCAGCAGACCTGATAGCGGGGCCTACAATGAGCAGTTCTTC	CASRPDSGAYNEQFF
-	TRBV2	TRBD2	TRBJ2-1	TGTGCCAGCGGAGGACTAGCGCACTACAATGAGCAGTTCTTC	CASGGLAHYNEQFF
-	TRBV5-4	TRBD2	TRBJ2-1	TGTGCCAGCACCGAAGGGCTAGCGGGAGGGAATGAGCAGTTCTTC	CASTEGLAGGNEQFF
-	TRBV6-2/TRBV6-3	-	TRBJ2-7	TGTGCCAGCAGTTACCCACAGGGCGTCCAACTCGAGCAGTACTTC	CASSYPQGVQLEQYF
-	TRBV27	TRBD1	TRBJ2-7	TGTGCCAGCAGTCCCCCCCGACAGGGGACGAGCTCCTACGAGCAGTACTTC	CASSPPRQGTSSYEQYF
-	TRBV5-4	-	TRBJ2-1	TGTGCCAGCAGCTTGGTCGGGGGATGGAATGAGCAGTTCTTC	CASSLVGGWNEQFF
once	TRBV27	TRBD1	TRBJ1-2	TGTGCCAGCAGTGGCGGGACAGTCTATGGCTACACCTTC	CASSGGTVYGYTF
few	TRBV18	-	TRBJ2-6	TGTGCCAGCTCACCGGACGGGGCCAACGTCCTGACTTTC	CASSPDGANVLTF
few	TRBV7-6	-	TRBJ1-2	TGTGCCAGCAGCCCTCTAGGAAGCGACAGCAACTATGGCTACACCTTC	CASSPLGSDSNYGYTF
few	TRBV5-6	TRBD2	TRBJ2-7	TGTGCCAGCAGCTTGGTAAGGGGGCGACTAGCGGGAGAAGGATACGAGCAGTACTTC	CASSLVRGRLAGEGYEQYF
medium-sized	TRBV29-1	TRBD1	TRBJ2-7	TGCAGCGTCCGGGACAGTTCCTACGAGCAGTACTTC	CSVRDSSYEQYF
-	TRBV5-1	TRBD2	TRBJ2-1	TGCGCCAGCAGCTTGGGGACTAGCGGATACAATGAGCAGTTCTTC	CASSLGTSGYNEQFF
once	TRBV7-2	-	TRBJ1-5	TGTGCCAGCAGCTTACAGGGTGGCCAGCCCCAGCATTTT	CASSLQGGQPQHF
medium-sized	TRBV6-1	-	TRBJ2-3	TGTGCCAGCAGTGAGCCGACAGGTACAGATACGCAGTATTTT	CASSEPTGTDTQYF